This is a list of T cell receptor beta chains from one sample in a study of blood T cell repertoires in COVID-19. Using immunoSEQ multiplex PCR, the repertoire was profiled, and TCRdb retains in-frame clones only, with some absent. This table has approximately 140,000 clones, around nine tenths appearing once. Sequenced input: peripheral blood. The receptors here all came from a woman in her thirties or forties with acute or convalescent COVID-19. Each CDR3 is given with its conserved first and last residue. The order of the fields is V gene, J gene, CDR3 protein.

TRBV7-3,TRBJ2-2,CASSLAGGNTGELFF
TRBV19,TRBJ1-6,CASSAGSGFRSPLHF
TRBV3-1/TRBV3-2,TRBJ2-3,CASSQGNVADTQYF
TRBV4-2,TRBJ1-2,CASSQDPGEWLEGYTF
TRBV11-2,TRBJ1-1,CASSKATEAFF
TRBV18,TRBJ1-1,CASSRQPVNTEAFF
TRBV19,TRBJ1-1,CASSIRGRTEAFF
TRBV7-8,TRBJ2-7,CASSSERTAISYEQYF
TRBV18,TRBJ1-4,CASSRVNEKLFF
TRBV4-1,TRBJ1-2,CASSQGPGVDGYTF
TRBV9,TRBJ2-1,CASSLSSGRGYNEQFF
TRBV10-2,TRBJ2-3,CASSAGGGIDTQYF
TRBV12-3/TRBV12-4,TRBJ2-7,CASSFSGYEQYF
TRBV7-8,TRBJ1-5,CASSLMGGISNQPQHF
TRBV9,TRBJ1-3,CASSTRQGVGNTIYF
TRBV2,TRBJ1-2,CASSEGQGDGYTF
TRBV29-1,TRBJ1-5,CSVGSGQGANQPQHF
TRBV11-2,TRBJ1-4,CASSLPGGNEKLFF
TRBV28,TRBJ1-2,CASSPRTRNYGYTF
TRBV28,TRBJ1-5,CASSPTSDSNQPQHF
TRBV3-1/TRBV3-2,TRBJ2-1,CASSQTLAINEQFF
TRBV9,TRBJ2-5,CASSRDRGQETQYF
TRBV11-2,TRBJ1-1,CASSLDGPGGQRTEAFF
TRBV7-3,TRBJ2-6,CASSPNRAGANVLTF
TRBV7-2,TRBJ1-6,CASSVLFGSPLHF
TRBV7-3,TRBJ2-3,CASSLTQTDTQYF
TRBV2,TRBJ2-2,CASSDGETGTSGGTGELFF
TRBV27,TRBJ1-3,CASSSLYQGASGNTIYF
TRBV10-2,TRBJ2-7,CAAQGEASGYEQYF
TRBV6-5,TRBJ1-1,CASSWRGNTEAFF
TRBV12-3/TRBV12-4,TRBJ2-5,CASSAGGIKTQYF
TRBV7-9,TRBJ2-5,CASSFGLAVKTQYF
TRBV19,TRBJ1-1,CASSLPTEAFF
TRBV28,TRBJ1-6,CASSSSGYYNSPLHF
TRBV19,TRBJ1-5,CASITTGGWSNQPQHF
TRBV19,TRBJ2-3,CASSIDLTGTDTQYF
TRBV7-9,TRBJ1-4,CASSPQGVEEEKLFF
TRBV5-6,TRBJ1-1,CASSLGGKAFF
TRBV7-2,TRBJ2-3,CASSWVSGTHTQYF
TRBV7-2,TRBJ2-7,CASSPWREGEQYF
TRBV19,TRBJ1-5,CASRKEQGNQPQHF
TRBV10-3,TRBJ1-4,CAISDPTRGEKLFF
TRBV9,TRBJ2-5,CASSPGELAGGTETQYF
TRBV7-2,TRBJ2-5,CASSSPRGAWETQYF
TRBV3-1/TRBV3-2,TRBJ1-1,CASSQLTGGTEAFF
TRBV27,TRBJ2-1,CASSSLLAGGSSYNEQFF